A single TCR beta chain is shown here with its context. The data are from a study of blood T cell repertoires in COVID-19. In the study overall: PBMCs, B-cell-depleted T cells, or T cells provided the cDNA or gDNA that made up the material.

Under the authors' procedure: Amplifying reference gene primers gave estimates of nucleated cell counts. Clones were read by immunoSEQ multiplex PCR, and TCRdb kept only the in-frame ones, dropping some. V and J calls and clone size are those listed in that table; D and trimming were worked out from the DNA. The sample records about 97,000 clones, approximately 90% being singletons. This CDR3 is built from 14 residues. Trimming took off 9 bases at V and 4 bases at J, with 16 bases between the two ends. Germline V gives CDR1 MNHEY, CDR2 SVGAGI. The genes are TRBV6-5 and TRBJ1-3; D unresolved. This TCR was recovered from a human donor in a cohort sampled during active COVID-19. Sample: peripheral blood. This CDR3 reads CASCVAEDGNTIYF. The DNA for the CDR3 is TGTGCCAGTTGTGTGGCGGAAGACGGAAACACCATATATTTT.